The 7 T cell receptor beta chains listed next were all sequenced from one sample in a study of blood T cell repertoires in COVID-19 (TCRdb year 2020). The library was built by means of the immunoSEQ multiplex PCR assay. TCRdb obtained this table from immuneACCESS and retained in-frame rearrangements with V and J assigned. These tables miss some clones; where compared with another copy, unresolved V genes account for less than half of the shortfall, and the remainder is unexplained. The sample data list about 39,000 clones, and about 86% of these were observed just once. The ten largest clones take up under 5.5% of the sample. The sequencing sample was made of peripheral blood. All receptors derive from a man aged 35 to 55 with active COVID-19.

The V call is TRBV7-3, the J call TRBJ2-5, with 12 nucleotides matching TRBD2. Germline CDR1 is SGHTA and CDR2 is FQGTGA. V shed 5 bases and J 5 bases; nucleotides not matched to a gene: 15. The CDR3 consists of 18 residues. CDR3 sequence (DNA): TGTGCCAGCAGCCTCAACGGGCTAGCGGGAGGGCCCGGGGAGACCCAGTACTTC. Amino acids: CASSLNGLAGGPGETQYF.

The chain links TRBV18 to TRBJ1-2, with 7 bases fitting TRBD1. The CDR3 is 14 amino acids. J was trimmed by 4 bases and V by 6 bases; bases with no gene match: 8. From germline, CDR1 is KGHSH and CDR2 LQKENI. DNA for the CDR3: TGTGCCAGCTCGGCGACAGGGAAAAGCTATGGCTACACCTTC. Amino acid sequence: CASSATGKSYGYTF.

The chain recombines TRBV5-1 with TRBJ2-7; 7 bases map to TRBD1. CDR3 size: 13 residues. V shed 5 bases and J 6 bases; nucleotides not matched to a gene: 8. Germline values: CDR1 SGHRS, CDR2 YFSETQ. The CDR3: CASRNENRGEQYF. The DNA of the CDR3 is TGCGCCAGCAGGAATGAAAACAGGGGCGAGCAGTACTTC.

The V gene is TRBV5-1, the J gene TRBJ2-3; D perhaps matches TRBD2 (6 bases). CDR3 length equals 14 residues. Germline V CDR1 and CDR2: SGHRS, YFSETQ. V was trimmed by 4 bases and J by 2 bases, leaving 11 bases between them. The CDR3 nucleotides are TGCGCCAGCAGCCCTCAGCGGGTCACAGATACGCAGTATTTT. As protein: CASSPQRVTDTQYF.

CDR3 bases: TGTGCCAGCAGCTTCAACAGTGGGAACACTGAAGCTTTCTTT. Protein product: CASSFNSGNTEAFF. The rearrangement uses TRBV5-6 and TRBJ1-1; D not resolved. Germline-derived CDR1 and CDR2 are SGHDT and YYEEEE. The CDR3 runs to 14 residues. Trimming pared 2 bases from V and 1 base from J, leaving 9 bases between.

The V gene is TRBV7-9, the J gene TRBJ2-3; perhaps TRBD2 as D (6 bases). The V gene's germline CDR1 is SEHNR and CDR2 FQNEAQ (reference sequence). V lost 3 bases and J 5 bases, leaving 15 bases between the germline ends. The CDR3 consists of 15 residues. CDR3 protein: CASSFTLARRDTQYF. As DNA, the CDR3 is TGTGCCAGCAGCTTCACTCTAGCGCGAAGAGATACGCAGTATTTT.

The chain joins TRBV9 to TRBJ1-1; D remains unclear. CDR1 is SGDLS and CDR2 is YYNGEE in the germline V gene. V lost 0 bases and J 5 bases, leaving 8 bases between the germline ends. This CDR3 region has 13 residues. The DNA for the CDR3 is TGTGCCAGCAGCGTAGCGACGGGTACTGAAGCTTTCTTT. Its protein is CASSVATGTEAFF.